These 20 T cell receptor beta chains came from one sample sequenced in a study of shared clonotypes between healthy human individuals. TCRdb keeps only in-frame clones here, not all; method: immunoSEQ multiplex PCR. The table lists approximately 1.5 million clones, under 99% of them singletons. The sequenced sample was naive CD4+ T cells sorted from blood. Subset specified: CD45RA+ positively selected. All receptors derive from a man in his thirties or forties in good health.

The chain couples TRBV29-1 to TRBJ1-2; D might be TRBD1 (6 bases). The germline V and J ends were trimmed by 5 bases and 4 bases, with 14 bases remaining between them. Germline V gene data show CDR1 as SQVTM and CDR2 as ANQGSEA. CDR3 length: 13 amino acids. Written as DNA, the CDR3 is TGCAGCGTTTCACGTGGGGACACCTATGGCTACACCTTC. Translated, it gives CSVSRGDTYGYTF.

This clone was recorded once. V gene TRBV11-1 combines with J gene TRBJ2-7; the D call may be TRBD1 or TRBD2 (5 bases each). V lost 5 bases and J lost 6, with 17 bases in between. This CDR3 is built from 14 residues. Germline loops: CDR1 SGHAT, CDR2 FQDESV (reference sequence). The CDR3 here is CASSPPGAGLEQYF. CDR3 DNA: TGTGCCAGCAGCCCCCCCGGGGCAGGGCTCGAGCAGTACTTC.

The chain employs TRBV2 and TRBJ2-3, with 8 bases fitting TRBD2. Germline trimming cut 2 bases from V and 7 bases from J; bases unmatched to any gene: 8. CDR1 and CDR2 from the germline V gene are SNHLY and FYNNEI. This CDR3 region has 15 residues. In DNA form, the CDR3 reads TGTGCCAGCAGTGAAAGGAGCGGGAGAGGGAATACGCAGTATTTT. Its protein product is CASSERSGRGNTQYF.

The genes are TRBV28 and TRBJ2-7, with 9 nucleotides matching TRBD1. Germline V gene lookup returns CDR1 MDHEN and CDR2 SYDVKM. The CDR3 contains 16 residues. Trimming took 3 bases from V and 4 from J; bases not matched to a gene: 10. The CDR3 nucleotides are TGTGCCAGCAGTTTCCCGGGACAGGGTTTGGGTTACGAGCAGTACTTC. Translating it yields CASSFPGQGLGYEQYF.

The genes are TRBV30 and TRBJ2-2, with TRBD1 matching 7 bases. The CDR3 contains 13 residues. The V segment lost 5 bases and the J segment 14 bases; nucleotides outside the gene matches: 14. Germline assignment: CDR1 GTSNPN and CDR2 SVGIG (reference sequence). CDR3 coding DNA: TGTGCCTGGGACGGACAGGATCACCGGTTCCTGTTTTTT. Its protein product is CAWDGQDHRFLFF. Filled out from reference TRBV30 and TRBJ2-2, the complete variable domain reads SQTIHQWPATLVQPVGSPLSLECTVEGTSNPNLYWYRQAAGRGLQLLFYSVGIGQISSEVPQNLSASRPQDRQFILSSKKLLLSDSGFYLCAWDGQDHRFLFFGEGSRLTVL.

This clone occurred a few times. The chain couples TRBV19 to TRBJ1-1; D remains unclear. The V gene lost 3 bases and the J gene lost 10 bases, with 15 bases spanning the gap. This CDR3 contains 13 residues. Germline CDR1 reads LNHDA; CDR2 reads SQIVND (reference sequence). Written as DNA, the CDR3 is TGTGCCAGTAGTATTTTCCCCTCCGGCGGAGCTTTCTTT. Its translation is CASSIFPSGGAFF.

This chain joins TRBV10-3 and TRBJ2-7, with D possibly TRBD2 on 5 matching bases. CDR3 length: 12 residues. CDR1 is ENHRY and CDR2 is SYGVKD in the germline V gene. The V and J ends lost 4 bases and 4 bases respectively, with 8 bases between them. For the CDR3, the DNA is TGTGCCATCAGTGCCGGGGAGTACGAGCAGTACTTC. It yields the protein CAISAGEYEQYF.

This chain connects TRBV10-2 to TRBJ1-1; 9 bases align to TRBD1. CDR3 length: 14 amino acids. Looked up from germline, CDR1 is WSHSY and CDR2 is SAAADI. V lost 10 bases and J lost 7; bases outside the gene matches: 13. CDR3 sequence: CATYGQGTSREAFF. The CDR3 bases are TGCGCCACTTACGGACAGGGGACTTCTCGTGAAGCTTTCTTT.

The chain links TRBV6-4 to TRBJ2-3; tentatively, D is TRBD2 (6 bases). Germline V gene sequence: CDR1 MRHNA, CDR2 SNTAGT. The germline V and J ends were trimmed by 4 bases and 5 bases, with 7 bases remaining between them. This CDR3 region has 12 residues. The CDR3 sequence is CASSAGEDTQYF. CDR3 bases: TGTGCCAGCAGTGCGGGAGAAGATACGCAGTATTTT.

V usage is TRBV11-2 and J usage is TRBJ2-1; D is ambiguous. The V end lost 6 bases, the J end lost 8 bases, and 20 bases lay between the germline ends. The V gene's germline CDR1 is SGHAT and CDR2 FQNNGV. The CDR3 spans 15 residues. The CDR3 here is CASSLDPLRMYEQFF. Written as DNA, the CDR3 is TGTGCCAGCAGTCTAGACCCCTTAAGGATGTATGAGCAGTTCTTC.

This clone showed up just once. This chain links TRBV2 with TRBJ2-3, with 7 bases identical to TRBD1. V gave up 6 bases and J gave up 0 bases; unmatched junction bases: 3. This CDR3 has 14 amino acids. The V gene's germline CDR1 is SNHLY and CDR2 FYNNEI. The CDR3 here is CASRMGQSTDTQYF. In DNA form, the CDR3 reads TGTGCCAGCAGGATGGGACAGAGCACAGATACGCAGTATTTT.

V gene TRBV5-5 combines with J gene TRBJ2-1, with D unclear. V was cut by 0 bases and J by 7 bases, with 20 bases left in between. CDR3 length equals 17 residues. Per germline, CDR1 SGHKS and CDR2 YYEKEE (reference sequence). CDR3 DNA sequence: TGTGCCAGCAGCTTGGCGGTCTGGTACACCCCTCGAAATGAGCAGTTCTTC. Translation gives CASSLAVWYTPRNEQFF.

The chain has TRBV14 and TRBJ2-3; D not resolved. The CDR3 is 11 residues long. Germline CDR1 is SGHDN and CDR2 is FVKESK. V lost 2 bases and J lost 5, with 2 bases in between. The CDR3: CASSQIDTQYF. Here the CDR3 DNA reads TGTGCCAGCAGCCAAATAGATACGCAGTATTTT. The full variable domain, with the rest looked up from reference TRBV14 and TRBJ2-3, is EAGVTQFPSHSVIEKGQTVTLRCDPISGHDNLYWYRRVMGKEIKFLLHFVKESKQDESGMPNNRFLAERTGGTYSTLKVQPAELEDSGVYFCASSQIDTQYFGPGTRLTVL.

The J gene is TRBJ1-4, the V gene TRBV5-5; tentative D call: TRBD1 (6 bases). Germline V gene lookup returns CDR1 SGHKS and CDR2 YYEKEE (reference sequence). V dropped 4 bases and J dropped 5 bases, with 15 bases sitting between them. The CDR3 is made up of 15 amino acids. The CDR3 DNA reads as TGTGCCAGCAGCCCGGGGGCCTCCAGGAATGAAAAACTGTTTTTT. Its translation is CASSPGASRNEKLFF.

V and J are TRBV5-1 and TRBJ2-5; D may correspond to TRBD1 or TRBD2 (7 bases each). CDR3 length: 13 amino acids. V lost 4 bases to trimming and J lost 6 bases, with 13 bases between them. Germline CDR1 SGHRS, CDR2 YFSETQ. Here the CDR3 reads CASSREGAQTQYF. The CDR3 DNA is TGCGCCAGCAGCAGGGAGGGGGCACAGACCCAGTACTTC.

V is TRBV28 and J is TRBJ2-7, with D possibly being TRBD1 or TRBD2 (5 bases each). V gave up 8 bases and J gave up 6 bases, with 14 bases separating them. Germline V CDR1 and CDR2: MDHEN, SYDVKM. The CDR3 spans 12 residues. CDR3 protein: CASGTPAFEQYF. The CDR3 DNA reads as TGTGCCAGCGGGACGCCAGCTTTCGAGCAGTACTTC.

This sequence joins TRBV7-2 and TRBJ1-4; no clear D. Germline V gene sequence: CDR1 SGHTA, CDR2 FQGNSA. The CDR3 has 16 residues. V lost 0 bases and J 7 bases, leaving 15 bases between the germline ends. This chain's CDR3 is CASSLAPEGQAEKLFF. The CDR3 coding sequence is TGTGCCAGCAGCTTAGCGCCGGAAGGGCAGGCTGAAAAACTGTTTTTT.

This sequence joins TRBV6-1 and TRBJ1-1; a weak D match, TRBD1 (5 bases). Germline CDR1 MNHNS, CDR2 SASEGT. There are 15 residues in the CDR3. The V end was cut by 7 bases, the J end by 0 bases, with 15 bases between. CDR3: CASNRGGRVNTEAFF. CDR3 coding DNA: TGTGCCAGCAACCGGGGGGGACGGGTGAACACTGAAGCTTTCTTT.

This chain uses TRBV5-4 with TRBJ1-5; 7 bases agree with TRBD1. The CDR3 is 18 residues long. V shed 5 bases, J shed 0 bases, and the junction held 14 bases outside the gene matches. Germline values: CDR1 SGHNT, CDR2 YYREEE (reference sequence). The CDR3 nucleotides read TGTGCCAGCAGTAAATTCGGGACAGTTTCCCATAGCAATCAGCCCCAGCATTTT. Its translation: CASSKFGTVSHSNQPQHF.

The chain is built from TRBV6-5 and TRBJ1-2; no clear D gene. CDR3 length: 14 amino acids. Trimming left V 5 bases short and J 3 bases short, with 13 bases between. Germline V CDR1 and CDR2: MNHEY, SVGAGI. As DNA, the CDR3 is TGTGCCAGCAGTGAAACGAGGACCCACTATGGCTACACCTTC. It translates to CASSETRTHYGYTF.